Listed below are T cell receptor beta chains from one sample, sequenced in a study of cytomegalovirus exposure and HLA in healthy donors. Clones were sequenced by immunoSEQ multiplex PCR, and TCRdb holds only the in-frame ones, with some missing. This table holds about 54,000 clones, around three quarters found once. Sequenced input: PBMCs. These receptors all stem from a female donor in good health and CMV-seronegative. Both conserved end residues are part of each CDR3. The D gene is left open where the match is weak. Clone size is stated in some rows and not others, as once, few, many or a class when expanded.

-	TRBV19	-	TRBJ1-2	TGTGCCAGTATTTCAGGGAACTATGGCTACACCTTC	CASISGNYGYTF
-	TRBV14	-	TRBJ2-5	TGTGCCAGCAGCCAAGATCGTGGGCTGCCAGGAGAGACCCAGTACTTC	CASSQDRGLPGETQYF
-	TRBV30	-	TRBJ1-1	TGTGCCTGGAGCCCCATACAGGGATGGGCCTTCTTT	CAWSPIQGWAFF
TRBD1	TRBV27	-	TRBJ2-6	TGTGCCAGCAGTAGAAAGCCGGGACAGGGGGTTGGGGCCAACGTCCTGACTTTC	CASSRKPGQGVGANVLTF
TRBD1	TRBV7-3	once	TRBJ2-3	TGTGCCAGCAGCTTTATAGGAGGACAGGGACGCGCAGATACGCAGTATTTT	CASSFIGGQGRADTQYF
-	TRBV7-6	once	TRBJ1-1	TGTGCCAGCAGCTTAGTAGGGGGAATGAACACTGAAGCTTTCTTT	CASSLVGGMNTEAFF
-	TRBV6-5	once	TRBJ1-1	TGTGCCAGCAGTTACTCTGGGGGCGGTGAAGCTTTCTTT	CASSYSGGGEAFF
TRBD1	TRBV30	-	TRBJ1-1	TGTGCCTGGACCCACCCAGGGGGCGACCGCGGGGGCACTGAAGCTTTCTTT	CAWTHPGGDRGGTEAFF
-	TRBV7-8	-	TRBJ2-2	TGTGCCAGCAGCTTGCAACGGGGGAACACCGGGGAGCTGTTTTTT	CASSLQRGNTGELFF
-	TRBV27	few	TRBJ1-2	TGTGCCAGCAGCCGTCAGGCTATTCCCAACTATGGCTACACCTTC	CASSRQAIPNYGYTF
TRBD2	TRBV7-9	-	TRBJ2-3	TGTGCCAGCAGCTTAGGGGCTAGCGGGGACACAGATACGCAGTATTTT	CASSLGASGDTDTQYF
-	TRBV11-2	few	TRBJ2-5	TGTGCCAGCAGCCTCGGACAGTCCCACCAAGAGACCCAGTACTTC	CASSLGQSHQETQYF
-	TRBV5-3	-	TRBJ2-7	TGTGCCAGAAGCCAAAACTCCGAGAGATTC	CARSQNSERF
-	TRBV4-2	-	TRBJ2-3	TGTGCCAGCAGCCAAGAAAGTGGGGGCTTTCGGCGATCAGATACGCAGTATTTT	CASSQESGGFRRSDTQYF
TRBD1	TRBV19	once	TRBJ1-6	TGTGCCAGTAGTCCCGGGACAGGGAAGAGCGGTTCACCCCTCCACTTT	CASSPGTGKSGSPLHF
-	TRBV4-3	few	TRBJ1-6	TGCGCCAGCAGCCAAGCTTTGAGCTCCTATAATTCACCCCTCCACTTT	CASSQALSSYNSPLHF
TRBD1	TRBV9	once	TRBJ1-6	TGTGCCAGCAGCGTAGGGGGACAGAATAATTCACCCCTCCACTTT	CASSVGGQNNSPLHF
TRBD1	TRBV6-5	-	TRBJ1-4	TGTGCCAGCAGCCCGACAGGGAGTAATGAAAAACTGTTTTTT	CASSPTGSNEKLFF
-	TRBV6-5	few	TRBJ1-5	TGTGCCAGCAGTTACTCGAACTTAAATCAGCCCCAGCATTTT	CASSYSNLNQPQHF
TRBD1	TRBV7-9	once	TRBJ1-5	TGTGCCAGCGGGAAGGGGACAGGGAATCAGCCCCAGCATTTT	CASGKGTGNQPQHF
-	TRBV7-3	-	TRBJ2-1	TGTGCCAGCAGCTGGCTAGGGGGGGTATACAATGAGCAGTTCTTC	CASSWLGGVYNEQFF
-	TRBV7-9	-	TRBJ1-1	TGTGCCAGCAGCTTATTTTTACAGTTAAAGCCGAACACTGAAGCTTTCTTT	CASSLFLQLKPNTEAFF
-	TRBV2	-	TRBJ1-5	TGTGCCAGCGGTCAGGACAGTCCAGGTCAGCCCCAGCATTTT	CASGQDSPGQPQHF